Detailed here is one TCR beta chain. The antigen remains undetermined. The sample comes from a study of regulatory T cells in long-lasting Graves disease. In building TCR beta libraries, iRepertoire HTBI primers were used together with Arm-PCR of CDR3 regions. TCRdb itself ran the multiplex PCR reads through MiXCR, one entry per CDR3 protein. The table lists roughly 560,000 distinct CDR3 sequences, 12% of them singletons. Study observations and caveats: Favored gene segments in persistent disease were TRBV28, TRBJ1-2 and TRBJ2-5.

Trimming removed 7 bases from V and 0 bases from J, with 10 bases in between. The germline V gene has CDR1 DFQATT and CDR2 SNEGSKA (reference sequence). The CDR3 spans 14 residues. Indicated time point: newly diagnosed GD, antithyroid drugs for less than 3 months. Isolated PBMC RNA provided the starting material for the TCR library. Patients of an endocrinology department in Xi'an, China, were included. The data also belong to a second study, concerning T cells in Graves' hyperthyroidism and ophthalmopathy.

The clonotype comes from a young woman with Graves disease. V and J are TRBV20-1 and TRBJ1-6, with D possibly TRBD1 on 6 matching bases. The sequencing here drew on peripheral blood mononuclear cells (PBMCs), taken at new diagnosis, from a patient treated with antithyroid drugs. The CDR3 sequence: CSVPDSSYNSPLHF. DNA of the CDR3: TGCAGTGTCCCGGACAGCTCCTATAATTCACCCCTCCACTTT.